Listed below are T cell receptor beta chains from one sample, sequenced in a study of identifying expanded T cells in peripheral blood. Sequenced by immunoSEQ multiplex PCR; TCRdb stores in-frame clones only, minus some. Of roughly 130,000 clones in the sample, 70% to 90% were seen once. Sequencing was carried out using blood. These receptors originate from a person aged 18 to 75 in good health. The CDR3 runs from the conserved cysteine through the conserved F or W. The D gene is left open where the match is weak. Some rows mark clone size as missing; the rest say once, few, many or name a class of expanded clone.

d_gene	j_gene	abundance	v_gene	CDR3nt	CDR3aa
-	TRBJ1-1	-	TRBV7-3	TGTGCCAGCAGCTTAGAAGGGACGAGATGGAACACTGAAGCTTTCTTT	CASSLEGTRWNTEAFF
TRBD2	TRBJ2-5	-	TRBV7-3	TGTGCCAGCAGCTTAAGGCCTAGCGGGAGGACTCAAGAGACCCAGTACTTC	CASSLRPSGRTQETQYF
-	TRBJ1-1	once	TRBV7-2	TGTGCCAGCAGCCAACAGGGACGGTTCTCATTTTTGGCTGAAGCTTTCTTT	CASSQQGRFSFLAEAFF
-	TRBJ2-5	-	TRBV28	TGTGCCAGCAGTTTCACGGGGACACTACAAGAGACCCAGTACTTC	CASSFTGTLQETQYF
TRBD2	TRBJ2-1	-	TRBV7-3	TGTGCCAGCAGCTCCCCGTTAGCGGGGGGTGATGAGCAGTTCTTC	CASSSPLAGGDEQFF
TRBD2	TRBJ2-1	-	TRBV5-1	TGCGCCAGCAGCCTGCGACTAGCGGGATCCGAGCAGTTCTTC	CASSLRLAGSEQFF
-	TRBJ2-7	-	TRBV28	TGTGCCAGCAGTTTATATTCGGCCTACGAGCAGTACTTC	CASSLYSAYEQYF
-	TRBJ2-2	few	TRBV28	TGTGCCAGCAGTTTAAACACCGGGGAGCTGTTTTTT	CASSLNTGELFF
-	TRBJ1-3	-	TRBV6-5	TGTGCCAGTCTCGACCTCTCTGGAAACACCATATATTTT	CASLDLSGNTIYF
TRBD1	TRBJ1-5	-	TRBV27	TGTGCCAGCAGTTTGGGACAGGGGTTAGGTCAGCCCCAGCATTTT	CASSLGQGLGQPQHF
TRBD1	TRBJ1-2	-	TRBV11-1	TGTGCCAGCAGTTCGACAGGGTCTTATGGCTACACCTTC	CASSSTGSYGYTF
-	TRBJ1-2	-	TRBV7-2	TGTGCCAGCAGCCCACCGGGTGGGAGCTTAATCTATGGCTACACCTTC	CASSPPGGSLIYGYTF
-	TRBJ1-5	-	TRBV5-1	TGCGCCAGCAGCTTGCGGGAGGATCAGCCCCAGCATTTT	CASSLREDQPQHF
-	TRBJ2-7	-	TRBV29-1	TGCAGCGTTGAAATGCCTTCCTACGAGCAGTACTTC	CSVEMPSYEQYF
TRBD1	TRBJ1-4	once	TRBV6-1	TGTGCCAGCAGTGGGGACAGGGATGAAAAACTGTTTTTT	CASSGDRDEKLFF
TRBD1	TRBJ2-7	-	TRBV4-1	TGCGCCAGCAGCCAGGTAGACAGGGGCCAGCAGTACTTC	CASSQVDRGQQYF
-	TRBJ2-5	-	TRBV29-1	TGCAGCGTTGATCGGGGACGCATACAAGAGACCCAGTACTTC	CSVDRGRIQETQYF
TRBD1	TRBJ2-5	-	TRBV28	TGTGCCAGCAGTTTATCCCGGGACAGGGGGCAAGTGACCCAGTACTTC	CASSLSRDRGQVTQYF
-	TRBJ2-7	-	TRBV19	TGTGCCAGCAGACTACAGGGAACCTACGAGCAGTACTTC	CASRLQGTYEQYF
-	TRBJ2-2	-	TRBV7-8	TGTGCCAGCTCCCGGGGCTCGAGGGCGAACACCGGGGAGCTGTTTTTT	CASSRGSRANTGELFF
-	TRBJ2-7	once	TRBV19	TGTGCCAGTAGTACATCAGGCGAACTCCGGTACGAGCAGTACTTC	CASSTSGELRYEQYF
TRBD2	TRBJ2-7	-	TRBV30	TGTGCCTGGAGTAGCGGGGGCTCCTACGAGCAGTACTTC	CAWSSGGSYEQYF
-	TRBJ2-7	-	TRBV10-3	TGTGCCATCAGTGACGGGCGTTCTGGAGAGCAGTACTTC	CAISDGRSGEQYF
TRBD2	TRBJ2-5	-	TRBV30	TGTGCCTGGAGTGTACCGAAGGGACTAGCGGGAGAAGAGACCCAGTACTTC	CAWSVPKGLAGEETQYF
-	TRBJ1-1	-	TRBV6-6	TGTGCCAGCAACAGCCAATCCCGGTCCACTGAAGCTTTCTTT	CASNSQSRSTEAFF
TRBD2	TRBJ2-3	-	TRBV18	TGTGCCAGCCACCGGGACTATTCAGATACGCAGTATTTT	CASHRDYSDTQYF
TRBD1	TRBJ1-2	-	TRBV6-6	TGTGCCAGCAGCCCTCGGGGGCAGGGGGACTATGGCTACACCTTC	CASSPRGQGDYGYTF
TRBD2	TRBJ2-7	few	TRBV29-1	TGCAGCGTTGACCCTAGCGGCCGCAGGGACGAGCAGTACTTC	CSVDPSGRRDEQYF
TRBD1	TRBJ1-1	-	TRBV7-6	TGTGCCAGCAGCTTAGTAAAACCAGGGGGATTTGCAGGGACAAGGTCTGAAGCTTTCTTT	CASSLVKPGGFAGTRSEAFF
-	TRBJ1-4	-	TRBV5-1	TGCGCCAGCAGCTCCGGCACCCCCCAGGGAGAAAAACTGTTTTTT	CASSSGTPQGEKLFF
-	TRBJ1-5	-	TRBV18	TGTGCCAGCTCACCAGGACATTATAGCAATCAGCCCCAGCATTTT	CASSPGHYSNQPQHF
-	TRBJ1-4	-	TRBV11-2	TGTGCCAGCAGCTTATCGCAGTTGGGTGAAAAACTGTTTTTT	CASSLSQLGEKLFF
-	TRBJ2-1	-	TRBV4-1	TGCGCCAGCAGCCAACGGGACACCCTGGTGAATGAGCAGTTCTTC	CASSQRDTLVNEQFF
TRBD1	TRBJ1-5	-	TRBV2	TGTGCCAGCAGTTCGGGACAGGCCTTAAATCAGCCCCAGCATTTT	CASSSGQALNQPQHF
-	TRBJ1-1	-	TRBV18	TGTGCCAGCTCACCATCTGGCCAGGCGGGGTTCACTGAAGCTTTCTTT	CASSPSGQAGFTEAFF
-	TRBJ2-2	-	TRBV11-2	TGTGCCAGCAGCCTTCGCATTAATTCCGGGGAGCTGTTTTTT	CASSLRINSGELFF
TRBD2	TRBJ2-1	-	TRBV28	TGTGCCAGCAGGACGGACACTAGCGGAAACTACAATGAGCAGTTCTTC	CASRTDTSGNYNEQFF
-	TRBJ2-3	-	TRBV7-9	TGTGCCCGTTCCCCTCTCCGGGGGAGCACAGATACGCAGTATTTT	CARSPLRGSTDTQYF
TRBD1	TRBJ1-5	-	TRBV28	TGTGCCAGCAGACAGGGGTTCAATCAGCCCCAGCATTTT	CASRQGFNQPQHF
-	TRBJ2-1	-	TRBV7-9	TGTGCCAGCAGCCCCATGGGTTCAGGATACAATGAGCAGTTCTTC	CASSPMGSGYNEQFF
-	TRBJ2-7	-	TRBV5-1	TGTGCCAGCAGCTTGGCCGGGACCCTTCTTCACGAGCAGTACTTC	CASSLAGTLLHEQYF